This paragraph reports one TCR beta chain. Its target is unknown. The junction shows a germline mismatch at one end, possibly a read error. These data belong to a study of post-analysis software for immune sequencing data. Unique molecular identifiers had been added to the TCR beta cDNA libraries. TCRdb processed the PCR reads anew with MiXCR; each CDR3 protein has one entry. The profile shows about 500,000 distinct CDR3 sequences, roughly 45% of them singletons. Study findings and constraints: Five or six TRBV segments, including TRBV5-6, TRBV5-1 and TRBV20-1, were more frequent in patients than controls.

The CDR3 length is 18 residues. Germline V CDR1 and CDR2: MDHEN, SYDVKM. V and J are TRBV28 and TRBJ1-1, with 9 nucleotides matching TRBD1. The specimen was blood. This TCR was sampled from a girl aged 5-17 years with multiple sclerosis. The CDR3 DNA is TGTGCCAGCAGCCTTAACACACGGACAGGGGCTACGAACGCTGAAGCTTTCTTT. Translated: CASSLNTRTGATNAEAFF. Looking up the rest from reference TRBV28 and TRBJ1-1 gives the full variable domain: DVKVTQSSRYLVKRTGEKVFLECVQDMDHENMFWYRQDPGLGLRLIYFSYDVKMKEKGDIPEGYSVSREKKERFSLILESASTNQTSMYLCASSLNTRTGATNAEAFFGQGTRLTVV.